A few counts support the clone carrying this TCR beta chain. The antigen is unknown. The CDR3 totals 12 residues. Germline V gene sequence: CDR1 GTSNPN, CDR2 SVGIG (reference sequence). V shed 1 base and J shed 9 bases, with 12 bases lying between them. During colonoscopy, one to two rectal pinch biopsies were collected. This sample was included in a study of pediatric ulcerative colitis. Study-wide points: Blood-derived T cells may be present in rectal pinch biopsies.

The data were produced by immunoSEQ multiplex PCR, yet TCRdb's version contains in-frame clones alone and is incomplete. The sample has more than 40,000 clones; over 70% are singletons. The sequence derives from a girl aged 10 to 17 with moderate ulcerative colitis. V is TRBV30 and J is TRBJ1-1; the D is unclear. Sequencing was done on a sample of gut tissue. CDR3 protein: CAWSGYQVKAFF. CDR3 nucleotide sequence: TGTGCCTGGAGTGGATACCAGGTGAAAGCTTTCTTT.